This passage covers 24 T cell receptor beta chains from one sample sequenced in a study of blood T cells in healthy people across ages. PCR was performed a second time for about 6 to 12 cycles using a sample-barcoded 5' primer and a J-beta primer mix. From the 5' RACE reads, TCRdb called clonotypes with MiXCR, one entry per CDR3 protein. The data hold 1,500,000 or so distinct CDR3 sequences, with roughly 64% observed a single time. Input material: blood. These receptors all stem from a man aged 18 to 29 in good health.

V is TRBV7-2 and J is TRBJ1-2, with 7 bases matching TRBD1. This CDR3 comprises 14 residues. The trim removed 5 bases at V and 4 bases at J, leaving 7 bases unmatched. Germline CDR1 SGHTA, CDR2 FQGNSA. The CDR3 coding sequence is TGTGCCAGCAGCAACCAAGGGACAGTCTATGGCTACACCTTC. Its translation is CASSNQGTVYGYTF.

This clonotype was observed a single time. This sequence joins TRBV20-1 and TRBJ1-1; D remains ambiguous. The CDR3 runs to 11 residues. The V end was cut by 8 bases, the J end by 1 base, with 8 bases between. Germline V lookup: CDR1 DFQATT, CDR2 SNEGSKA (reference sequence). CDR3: CSSMGNTEAFF. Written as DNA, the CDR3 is TGCAGTTCCATGGGGAACACTGAAGCTTTCTTT.

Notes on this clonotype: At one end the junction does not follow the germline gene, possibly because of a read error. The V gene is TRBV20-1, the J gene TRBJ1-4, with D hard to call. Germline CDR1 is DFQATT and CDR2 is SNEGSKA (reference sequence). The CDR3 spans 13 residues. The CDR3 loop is CSASPGRTEKLFF. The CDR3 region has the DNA TGCAGCGCTAGTCCGGGCCGAACTGAAAAACTGTTTTTT.

The CDR3 loop is CASSQSYAYEQYF. DNA of the CDR3: TGCGCCAGCAGCCAAAGCTATGCCTACGAGCAGTACTTC. V is TRBV4-3 and J is TRBJ2-5; D is unresolved. The last part of the DNA fits TRBJ2-7 better; the J call may be wrong. Germline loops: CDR1 LGHNA, CDR2 YSLEER. The CDR3 has 13 amino acids.

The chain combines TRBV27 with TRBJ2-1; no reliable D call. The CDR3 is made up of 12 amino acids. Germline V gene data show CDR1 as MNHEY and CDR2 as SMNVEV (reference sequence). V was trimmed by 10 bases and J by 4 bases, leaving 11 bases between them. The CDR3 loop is CATYGSYNEQFF. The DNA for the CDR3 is TGTGCCACCTACGGGTCATACAATGAGCAGTTCTTC.

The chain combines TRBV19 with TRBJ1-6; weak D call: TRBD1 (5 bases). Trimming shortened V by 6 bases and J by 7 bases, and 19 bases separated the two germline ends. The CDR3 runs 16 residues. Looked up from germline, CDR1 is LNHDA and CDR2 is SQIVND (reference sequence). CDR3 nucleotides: TGTGCCAGTAGGTCCGTTATTCAGGGAGGGAATTCACCCCTCCACTTT. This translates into CASRSVIQGGNSPLHF.

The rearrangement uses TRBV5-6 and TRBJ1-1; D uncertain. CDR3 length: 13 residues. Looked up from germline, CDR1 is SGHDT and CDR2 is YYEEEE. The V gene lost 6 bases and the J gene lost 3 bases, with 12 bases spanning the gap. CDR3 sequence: CASTIFPDTEAFF. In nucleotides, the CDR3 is TGTGCCAGCACTATCTTCCCGGACACTGAAGCTTTCTTT.

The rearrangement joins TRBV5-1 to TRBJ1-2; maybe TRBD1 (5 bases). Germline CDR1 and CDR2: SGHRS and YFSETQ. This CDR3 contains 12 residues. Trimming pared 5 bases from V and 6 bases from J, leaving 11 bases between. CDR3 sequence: CASRRDQNGYTF. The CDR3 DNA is TGCGCCAGCAGACGGGACCAGAATGGCTACACCTTC.

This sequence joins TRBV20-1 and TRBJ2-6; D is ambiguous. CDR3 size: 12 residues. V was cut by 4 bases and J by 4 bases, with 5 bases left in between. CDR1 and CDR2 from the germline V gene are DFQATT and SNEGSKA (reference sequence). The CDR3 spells CSANNGANVLTF. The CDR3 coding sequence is TGCAGTGCTAACAACGGGGCCAACGTCCTGACTTTC.

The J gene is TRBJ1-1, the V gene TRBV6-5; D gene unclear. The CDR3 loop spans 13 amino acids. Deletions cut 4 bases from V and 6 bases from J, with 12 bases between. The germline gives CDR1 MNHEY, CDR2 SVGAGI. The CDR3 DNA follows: TGTGCCAGCAGTTCCTTGAGGGCCCCTGAAGCTTTCTTT. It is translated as CASSSLRAPEAFF.

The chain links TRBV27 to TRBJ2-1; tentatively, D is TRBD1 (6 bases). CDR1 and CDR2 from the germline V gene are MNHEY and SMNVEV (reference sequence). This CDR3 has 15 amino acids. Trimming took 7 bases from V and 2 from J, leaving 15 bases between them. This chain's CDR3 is CASNKGGAAYNEQFF. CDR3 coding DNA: TGTGCCAGCAATAAAGGGGGTGCCGCCTACAATGAGCAGTTCTTC.

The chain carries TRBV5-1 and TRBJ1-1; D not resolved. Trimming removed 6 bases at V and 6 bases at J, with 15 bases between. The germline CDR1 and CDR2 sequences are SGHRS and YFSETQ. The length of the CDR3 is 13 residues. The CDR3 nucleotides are TGCGCCAGCATAGGGCACGGCGGACCTGAAGCTTTCTTT. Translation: CASIGHGGPEAFF.

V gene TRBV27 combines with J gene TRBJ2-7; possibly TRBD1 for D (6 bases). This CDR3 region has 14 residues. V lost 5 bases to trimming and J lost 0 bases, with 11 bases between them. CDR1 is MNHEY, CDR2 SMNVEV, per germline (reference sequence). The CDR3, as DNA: TGTGCCAGCAGTCCCACAGGGTTCTCCTACGAGCAGTACTTC. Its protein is CASSPTGFSYEQYF.

The CDR3 loop reads CASSLGMGDTQYF. The CDR3 region has the DNA TGTGCCAGCAGCTTAGGAATGGGAGATACGCAGTATTTT. This chain links TRBV7-9 with TRBJ2-3; D is undetermined. Deletions cut 1 base from V and 5 bases from J, with 7 bases between. The CDR3 consists of 13 residues. Germline lookup yields CDR1 SEHNR and CDR2 FQNEAQ (reference sequence).

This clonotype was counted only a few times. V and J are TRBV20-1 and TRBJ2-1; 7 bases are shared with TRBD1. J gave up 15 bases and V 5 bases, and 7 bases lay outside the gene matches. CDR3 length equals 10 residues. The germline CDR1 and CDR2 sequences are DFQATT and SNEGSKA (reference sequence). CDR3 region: CSAEGDRRFF. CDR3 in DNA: TGCAGTGCTGAAGGGGACAGACGGTTCTTC.

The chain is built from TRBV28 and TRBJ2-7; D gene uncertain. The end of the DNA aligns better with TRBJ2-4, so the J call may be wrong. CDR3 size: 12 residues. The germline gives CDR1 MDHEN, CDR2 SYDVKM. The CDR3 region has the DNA TGTGCCAGCAGTTCGGAATCGTACATTCAGTACTTC. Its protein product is CASSSESYIQYF.

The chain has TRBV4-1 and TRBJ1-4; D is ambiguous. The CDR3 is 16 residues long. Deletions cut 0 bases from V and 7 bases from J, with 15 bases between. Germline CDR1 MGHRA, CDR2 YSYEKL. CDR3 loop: CASSQEVGGKVEKLFF. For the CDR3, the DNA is TGCGCCAGCAGCCAAGAAGTAGGAGGGAAGGTTGAAAAACTGTTTTTT.

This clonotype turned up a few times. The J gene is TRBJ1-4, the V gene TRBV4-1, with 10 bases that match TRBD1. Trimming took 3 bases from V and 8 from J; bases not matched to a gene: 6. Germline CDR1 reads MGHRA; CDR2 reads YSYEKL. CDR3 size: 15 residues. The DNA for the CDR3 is TGCGCCAGCAGCCAGCCAGACAGGGGGCGGGAAAAACTGTTTTTT. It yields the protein CASSQPDRGREKLFF.

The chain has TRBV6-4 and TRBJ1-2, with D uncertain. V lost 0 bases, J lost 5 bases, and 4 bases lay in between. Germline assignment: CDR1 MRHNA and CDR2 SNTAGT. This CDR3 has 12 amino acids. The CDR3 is CASSDSGYGYTF. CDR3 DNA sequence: TGTGCCAGCAGTGACTCGGGGTATGGCTACACCTTC.

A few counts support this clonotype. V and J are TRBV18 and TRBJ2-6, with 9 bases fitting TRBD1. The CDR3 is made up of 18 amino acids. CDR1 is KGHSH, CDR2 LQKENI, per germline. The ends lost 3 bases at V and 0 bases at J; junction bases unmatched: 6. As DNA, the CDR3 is TGTGCCAGCTCACCCAGGACAGGGGACTTCTCTGGGGCCAACGTCCTGACTTTC. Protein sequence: CASSPRTGDFSGANVLTF.

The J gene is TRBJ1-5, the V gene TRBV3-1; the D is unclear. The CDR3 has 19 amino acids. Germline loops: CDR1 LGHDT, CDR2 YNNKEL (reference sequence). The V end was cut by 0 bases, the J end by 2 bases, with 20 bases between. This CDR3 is CASSQDPPGLGSGNQPQHF. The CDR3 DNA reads TGTGCCAGCAGCCAAGACCCCCCCGGTTTAGGATCCGGCAATCAGCCCCAGCATTTT.

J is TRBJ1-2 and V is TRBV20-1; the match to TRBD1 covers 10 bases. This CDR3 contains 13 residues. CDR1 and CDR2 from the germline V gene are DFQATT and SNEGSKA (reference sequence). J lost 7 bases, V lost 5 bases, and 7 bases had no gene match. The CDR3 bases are TGCAGTGCTCCCGGGACAGGGGCTTCTGGCTACACCTTC. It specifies CSAPGTGASGYTF.

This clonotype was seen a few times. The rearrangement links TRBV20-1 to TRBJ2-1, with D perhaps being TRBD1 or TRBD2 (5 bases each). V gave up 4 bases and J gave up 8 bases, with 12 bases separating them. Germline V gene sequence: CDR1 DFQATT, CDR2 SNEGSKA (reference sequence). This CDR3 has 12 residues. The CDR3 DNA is TGCAGTGCTACCCTACGGGGCTATGAGCAGTTCTTC. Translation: CSATLRGYEQFF.

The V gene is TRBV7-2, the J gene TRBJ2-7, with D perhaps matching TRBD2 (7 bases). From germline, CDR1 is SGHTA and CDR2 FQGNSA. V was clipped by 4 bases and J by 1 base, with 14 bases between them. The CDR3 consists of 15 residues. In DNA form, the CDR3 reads TGTGCCAGCAGCTACGGGGGGCTACCGTCCTACGAGCAGTACTTC. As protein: CASSYGGLPSYEQYF.